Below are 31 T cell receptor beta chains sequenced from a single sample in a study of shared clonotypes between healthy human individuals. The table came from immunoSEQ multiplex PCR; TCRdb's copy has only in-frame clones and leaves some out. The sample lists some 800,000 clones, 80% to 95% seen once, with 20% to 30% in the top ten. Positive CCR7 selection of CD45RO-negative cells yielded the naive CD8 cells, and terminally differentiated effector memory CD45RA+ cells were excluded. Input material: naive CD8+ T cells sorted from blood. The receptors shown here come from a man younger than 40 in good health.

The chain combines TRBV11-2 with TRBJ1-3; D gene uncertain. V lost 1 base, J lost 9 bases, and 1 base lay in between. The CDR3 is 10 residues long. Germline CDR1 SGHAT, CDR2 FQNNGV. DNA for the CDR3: TGTGCCAGCAGCTTAGGCACCATATATTTT. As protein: CASSLGTIYF.

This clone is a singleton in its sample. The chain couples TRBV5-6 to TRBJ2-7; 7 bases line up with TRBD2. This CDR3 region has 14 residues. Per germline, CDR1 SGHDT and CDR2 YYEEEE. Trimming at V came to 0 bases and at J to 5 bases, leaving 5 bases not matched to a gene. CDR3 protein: CASSLVGGRDEQYF. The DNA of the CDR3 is TGTGCCAGCAGCTTGGTCGGGGGGAGAGACGAGCAGTACTTC. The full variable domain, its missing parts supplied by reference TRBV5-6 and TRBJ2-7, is DAGVTQSPTHLIKTRGQQVTLRCSPKSGHDTVSWYQQALGQGPQFIFQYYEEEERQRGNFPDRFSGHQFPNYSSELNVNALLLGDSALYLCASSLVGGRDEQYFGPGTRLTVT.

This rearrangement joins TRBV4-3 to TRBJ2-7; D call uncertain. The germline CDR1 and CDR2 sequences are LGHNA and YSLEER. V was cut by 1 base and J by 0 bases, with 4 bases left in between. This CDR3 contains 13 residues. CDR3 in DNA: TGCGCCAGCAGCCAAGGGATCTCCTACGAGCAGTACTTC. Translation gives CASSQGISYEQYF.

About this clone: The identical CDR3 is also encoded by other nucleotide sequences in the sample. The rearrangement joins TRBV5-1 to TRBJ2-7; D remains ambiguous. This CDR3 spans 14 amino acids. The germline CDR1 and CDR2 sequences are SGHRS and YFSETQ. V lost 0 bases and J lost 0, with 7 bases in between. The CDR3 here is CASSLAVSSYEQYF. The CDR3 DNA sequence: TGCGCCAGCAGCTTGGCCGTAAGCTCCTACGAGCAGTACTTC.

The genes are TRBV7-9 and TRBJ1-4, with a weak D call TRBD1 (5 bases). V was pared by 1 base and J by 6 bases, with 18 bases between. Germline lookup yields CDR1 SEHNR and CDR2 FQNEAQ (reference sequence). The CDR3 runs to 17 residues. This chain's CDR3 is CASSLVRDPLPDEKLFF. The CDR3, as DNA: TGTGCCAGCAGCTTAGTTAGGGACCCGCTACCAGATGAAAAACTGTTTTTT.

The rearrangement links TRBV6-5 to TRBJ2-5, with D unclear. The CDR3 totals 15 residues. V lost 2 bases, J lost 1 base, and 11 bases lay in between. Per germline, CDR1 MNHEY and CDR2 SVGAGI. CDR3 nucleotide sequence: TGTGCCAGCAGTTACGGCACCCAGCTCCAAGAGACCCAGTACTTC. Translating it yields CASSYGTQLQETQYF.

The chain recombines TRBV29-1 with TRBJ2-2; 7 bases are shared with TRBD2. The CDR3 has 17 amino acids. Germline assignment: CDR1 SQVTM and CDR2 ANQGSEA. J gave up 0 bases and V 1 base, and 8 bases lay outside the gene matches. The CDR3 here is CSVEGSSGYSNTGELFF. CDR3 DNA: TGCAGCGTTGAAGGGAGTAGCGGGTATTCGAACACCGGGGAGCTGTTTTTT.

CDR3 in amino acids: CATSALRGVGEKLFF. CDR3 DNA sequence: TGTGCCACCAGCGCCCTGAGAGGGGTAGGGGAAAAACTGTTTTTT. The rearrangement joins TRBV15 to TRBJ1-4; D perhaps matches TRBD1 (5 bases). The germline gives CDR1 LNHNV, CDR2 YYDKDF (reference sequence). CDR3 length: 15 residues. Trimming pared 5 bases from V and 8 bases from J, leaving 18 bases between.

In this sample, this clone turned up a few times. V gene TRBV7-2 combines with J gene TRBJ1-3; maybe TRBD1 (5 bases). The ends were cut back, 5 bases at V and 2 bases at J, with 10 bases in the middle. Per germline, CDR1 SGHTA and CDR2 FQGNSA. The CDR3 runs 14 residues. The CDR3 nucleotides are TGTGCCAGCAGCCCAGGGATCGCTGGAAACACCATATATTTT. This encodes CASSPGIAGNTIYF.

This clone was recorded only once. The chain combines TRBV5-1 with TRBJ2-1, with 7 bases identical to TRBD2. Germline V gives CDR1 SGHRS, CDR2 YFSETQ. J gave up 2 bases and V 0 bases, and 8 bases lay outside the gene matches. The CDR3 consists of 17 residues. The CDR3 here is CASSLAFTGGPYNEQFF. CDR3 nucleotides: TGCGCCAGCAGCTTGGCTTTCACGGGAGGCCCCTACAATGAGCAGTTCTTC.

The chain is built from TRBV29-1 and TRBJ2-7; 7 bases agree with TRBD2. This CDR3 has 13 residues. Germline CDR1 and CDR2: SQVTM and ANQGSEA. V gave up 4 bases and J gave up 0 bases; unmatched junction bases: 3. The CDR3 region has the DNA TGCAGCGTTGCTCGGGACTACTCCTACGAGCAGTACTTC. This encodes CSVARDYSYEQYF.

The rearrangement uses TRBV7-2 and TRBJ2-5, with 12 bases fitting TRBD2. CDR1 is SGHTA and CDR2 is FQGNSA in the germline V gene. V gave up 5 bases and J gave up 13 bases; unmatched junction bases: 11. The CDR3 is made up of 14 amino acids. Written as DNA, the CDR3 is TGTGCCAGCAGCCCCCTAGCGGGAGGGCCCCTTTTGTACTTC. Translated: CASSPLAGGPLLYF.

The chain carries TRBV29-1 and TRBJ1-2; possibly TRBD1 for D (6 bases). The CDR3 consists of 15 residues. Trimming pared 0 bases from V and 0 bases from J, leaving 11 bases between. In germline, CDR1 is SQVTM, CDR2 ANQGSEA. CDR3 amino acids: CSVEDRDIPNYGYTF. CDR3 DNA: TGCAGCGTTGAAGATCGGGACATACCTAACTATGGCTACACCTTC.

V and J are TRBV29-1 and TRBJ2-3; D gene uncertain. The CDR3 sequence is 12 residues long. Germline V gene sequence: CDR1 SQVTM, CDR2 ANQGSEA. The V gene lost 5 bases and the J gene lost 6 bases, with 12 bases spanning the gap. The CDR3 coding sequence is TGCAGCGTTCCCCCACGTAGGGATACGCAGTATTTT. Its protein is CSVPPRRDTQYF.

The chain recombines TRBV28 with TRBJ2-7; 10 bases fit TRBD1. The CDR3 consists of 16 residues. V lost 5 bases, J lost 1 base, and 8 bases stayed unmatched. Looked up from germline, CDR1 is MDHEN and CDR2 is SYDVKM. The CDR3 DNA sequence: TGTGCCAGCAGTCCCGGGACAGGGGTTAATTCCTACGAGCAGTACTTC. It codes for CASSPGTGVNSYEQYF.

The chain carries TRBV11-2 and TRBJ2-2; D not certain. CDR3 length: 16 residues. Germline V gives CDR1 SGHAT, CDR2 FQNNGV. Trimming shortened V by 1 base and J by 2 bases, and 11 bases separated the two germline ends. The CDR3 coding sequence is TGTGCCAGCAGCTTAGTGGGTGGTCGAAACACCGGGGAGCTGTTTTTT. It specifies CASSLVGGRNTGELFF.

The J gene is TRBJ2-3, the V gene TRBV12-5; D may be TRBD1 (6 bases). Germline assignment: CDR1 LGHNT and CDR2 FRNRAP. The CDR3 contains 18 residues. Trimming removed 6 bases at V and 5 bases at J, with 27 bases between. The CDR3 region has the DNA TGTGCTAGTGGCCCCCCGGACAGAAATGAGTTTATTGGAGATACGCAGTATTTT. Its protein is CASGPPDRNEFIGDTQYF.

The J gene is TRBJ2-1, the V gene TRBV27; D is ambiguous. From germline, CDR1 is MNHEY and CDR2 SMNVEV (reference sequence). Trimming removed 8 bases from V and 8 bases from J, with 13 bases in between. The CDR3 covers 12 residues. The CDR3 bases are TGTGCCAGCTCCTCTGTGGTGGATGAGCAGTTCTTC. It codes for CASSSVVDEQFF.

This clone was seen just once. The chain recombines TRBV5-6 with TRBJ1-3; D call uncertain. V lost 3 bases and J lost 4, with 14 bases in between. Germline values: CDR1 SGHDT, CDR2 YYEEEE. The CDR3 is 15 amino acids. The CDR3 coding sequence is TGTGCCAGCAGCTCCGACTCGACGGGAGGAAACACCATATATTTT. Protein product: CASSSDSTGGNTIYF.

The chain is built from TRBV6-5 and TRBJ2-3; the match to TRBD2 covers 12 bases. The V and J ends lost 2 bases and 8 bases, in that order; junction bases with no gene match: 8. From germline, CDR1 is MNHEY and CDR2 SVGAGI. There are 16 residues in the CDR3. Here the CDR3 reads CASSYPTSGSFVTQYF. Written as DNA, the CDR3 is TGTGCCAGCAGTTACCCGACTAGCGGGAGTTTTGTTACGCAGTATTTT.

CDR3: CAISERGQGSTGELFF. The CDR3 region has the DNA TGTGCCATCAGTGAAAGAGGGCAGGGGAGCACCGGGGAGCTGTTTTTT. The rearrangement uses TRBV10-3 and TRBJ2-2, with a tentative D call TRBD1 (6 bases). This CDR3 spans 16 amino acids. Trimming removed 3 bases from V and 4 bases from J, with 15 bases in between. Germline V gives CDR1 ENHRY, CDR2 SYGVKD.

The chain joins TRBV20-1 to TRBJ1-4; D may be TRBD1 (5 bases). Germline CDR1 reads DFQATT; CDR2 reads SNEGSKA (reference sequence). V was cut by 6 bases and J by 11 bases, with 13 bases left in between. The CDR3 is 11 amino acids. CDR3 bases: TGCAGTGCCAGGGTCAGTGGGAAACTGTTTTTT. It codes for CSARVSGKLFF.

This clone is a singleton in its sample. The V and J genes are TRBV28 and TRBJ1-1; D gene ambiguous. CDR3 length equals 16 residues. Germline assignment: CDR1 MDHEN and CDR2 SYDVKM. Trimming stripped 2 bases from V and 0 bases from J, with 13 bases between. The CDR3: CASSLRGLALNTEAFF. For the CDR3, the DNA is TGTGCCAGCAGTTTACGAGGATTAGCCCTGAACACTGAAGCTTTCTTT.

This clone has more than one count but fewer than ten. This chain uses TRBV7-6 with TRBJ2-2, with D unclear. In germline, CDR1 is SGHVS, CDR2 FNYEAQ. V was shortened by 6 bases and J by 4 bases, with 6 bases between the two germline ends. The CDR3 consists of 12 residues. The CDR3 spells CASSHSTGELFF. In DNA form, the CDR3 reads TGTGCCAGCAGTCATAGCACCGGGGAGCTGTTTTTT.

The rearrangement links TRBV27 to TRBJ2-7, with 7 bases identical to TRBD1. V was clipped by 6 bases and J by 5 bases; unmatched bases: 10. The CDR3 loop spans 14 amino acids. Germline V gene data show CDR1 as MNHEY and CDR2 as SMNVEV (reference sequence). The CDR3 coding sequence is TGTGCCAGCAGCCATACAGGGGTCTTTGACGAGCAGTACTTC. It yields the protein CASSHTGVFDEQYF.

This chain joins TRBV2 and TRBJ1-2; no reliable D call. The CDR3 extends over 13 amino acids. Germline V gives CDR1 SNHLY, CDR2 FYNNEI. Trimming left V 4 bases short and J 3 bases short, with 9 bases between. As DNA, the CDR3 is TGTGCCAGCAGTGGGATTCTCGACTATGGCTACACCTTC. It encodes CASSGILDYGYTF.

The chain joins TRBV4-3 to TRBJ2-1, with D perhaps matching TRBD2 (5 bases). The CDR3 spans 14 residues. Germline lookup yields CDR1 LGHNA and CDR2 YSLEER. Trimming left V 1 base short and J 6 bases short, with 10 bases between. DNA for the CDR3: TGCGCCAGCAGCCAAGCTCGCCTAGCCAATGAGCAGTTCTTC. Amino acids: CASSQARLANEQFF.

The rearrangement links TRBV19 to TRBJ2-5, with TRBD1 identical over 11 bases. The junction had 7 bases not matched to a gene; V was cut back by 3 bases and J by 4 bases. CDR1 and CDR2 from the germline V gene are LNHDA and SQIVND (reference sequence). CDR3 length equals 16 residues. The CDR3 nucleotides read TGTGCCAGTAGTATGGGGACGGACAGGGGGCGAGAGACCCAGTACTTC. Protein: CASSMGTDRGRETQYF. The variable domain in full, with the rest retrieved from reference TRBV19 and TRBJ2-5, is DGGITQSPKYLFRKEGQNVTLSCEQNLNHDAMYWYRQDPGQGLRLIYYSQIVNDFQKGDIAEGYSVSREKKESFPLTVTSAQKNPTAFYLCASSMGTDRGRETQYFGPGTRLLVL.

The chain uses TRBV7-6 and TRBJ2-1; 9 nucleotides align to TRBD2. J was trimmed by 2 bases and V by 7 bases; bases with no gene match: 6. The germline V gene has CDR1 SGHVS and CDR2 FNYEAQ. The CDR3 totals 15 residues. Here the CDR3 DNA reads TGTGCCAGCACCCCCGCGGGAGGGCCCTACAATGAGCAGTTCTTC. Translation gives CASTPAGGPYNEQFF.

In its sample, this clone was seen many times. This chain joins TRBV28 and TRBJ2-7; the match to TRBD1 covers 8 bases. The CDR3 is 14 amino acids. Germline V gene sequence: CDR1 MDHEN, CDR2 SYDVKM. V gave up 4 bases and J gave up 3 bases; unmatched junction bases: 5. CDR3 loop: CASSSGTGHYEQYF. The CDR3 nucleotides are TGTGCCAGCAGTTCCGGGACAGGCCACTACGAGCAGTACTTC.

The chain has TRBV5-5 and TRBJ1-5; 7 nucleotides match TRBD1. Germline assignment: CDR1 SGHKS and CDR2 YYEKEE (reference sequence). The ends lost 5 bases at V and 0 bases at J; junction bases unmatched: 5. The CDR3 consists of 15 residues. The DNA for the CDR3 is TGTGCCAGCAGTTACCGGGACAGTAGCAATCAGCCCCAGCATTTT. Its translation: CASSYRDSSNQPQHF.